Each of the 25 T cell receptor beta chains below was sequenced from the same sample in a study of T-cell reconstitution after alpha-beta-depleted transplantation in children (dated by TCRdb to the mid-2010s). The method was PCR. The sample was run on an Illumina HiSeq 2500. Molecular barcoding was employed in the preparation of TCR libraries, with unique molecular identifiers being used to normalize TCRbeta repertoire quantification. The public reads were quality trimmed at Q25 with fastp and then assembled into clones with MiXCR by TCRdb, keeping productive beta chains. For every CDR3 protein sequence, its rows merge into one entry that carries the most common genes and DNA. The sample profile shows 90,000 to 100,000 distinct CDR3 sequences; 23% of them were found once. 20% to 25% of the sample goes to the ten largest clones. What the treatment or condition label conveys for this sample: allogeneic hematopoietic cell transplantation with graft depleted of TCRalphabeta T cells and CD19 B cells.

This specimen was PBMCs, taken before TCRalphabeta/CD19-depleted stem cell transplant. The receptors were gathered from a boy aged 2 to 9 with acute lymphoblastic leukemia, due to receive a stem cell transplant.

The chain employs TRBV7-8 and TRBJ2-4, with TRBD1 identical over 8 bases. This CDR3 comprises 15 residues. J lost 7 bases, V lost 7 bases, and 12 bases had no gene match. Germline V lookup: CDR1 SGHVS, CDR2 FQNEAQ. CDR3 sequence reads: CASNSDHTGGNIQYF. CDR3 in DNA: TGTGCCAGCAACTCGGACCACACAGGGGGTAACATTCAGTACTTC.

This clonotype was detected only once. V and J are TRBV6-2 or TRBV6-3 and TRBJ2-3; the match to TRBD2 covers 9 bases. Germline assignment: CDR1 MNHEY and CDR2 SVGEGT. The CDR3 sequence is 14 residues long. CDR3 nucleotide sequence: TGTGCTACCAGAGCGGGAGGCAGAACAGATACGCAGTATTTT. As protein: CATRAGGRTDTQYF.

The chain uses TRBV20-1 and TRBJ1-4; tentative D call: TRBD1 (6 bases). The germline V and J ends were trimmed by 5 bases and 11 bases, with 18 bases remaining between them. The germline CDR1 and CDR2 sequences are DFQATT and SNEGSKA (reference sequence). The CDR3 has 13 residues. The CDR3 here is CSAGPGDMMKLFF. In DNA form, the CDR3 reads TGCAGTGCTGGACCGGGGGACATGATGAAACTGTTTTTT.

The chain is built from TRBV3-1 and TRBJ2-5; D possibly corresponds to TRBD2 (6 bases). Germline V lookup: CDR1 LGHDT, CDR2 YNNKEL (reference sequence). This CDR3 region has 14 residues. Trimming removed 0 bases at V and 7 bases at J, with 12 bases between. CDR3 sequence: CASSQDLRDPTQYF. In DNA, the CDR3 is TGTGCCAGCAGCCAAGATCTGCGGGACCCGACCCAGTACTTC.

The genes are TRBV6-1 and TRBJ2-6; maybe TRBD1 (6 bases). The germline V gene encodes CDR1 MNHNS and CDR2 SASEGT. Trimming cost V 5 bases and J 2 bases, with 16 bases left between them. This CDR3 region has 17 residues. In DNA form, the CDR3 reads TGTGCCAGCAGTAAAAGGGGGAATATACCTGGGGCCAACGTCCTGACTTTC. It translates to CASSKRGNIPGANVLTF.

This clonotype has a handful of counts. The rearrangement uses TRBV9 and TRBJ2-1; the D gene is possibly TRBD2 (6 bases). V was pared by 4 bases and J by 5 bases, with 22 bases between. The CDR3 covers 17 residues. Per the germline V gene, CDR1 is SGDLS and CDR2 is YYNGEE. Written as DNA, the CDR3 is TGTGCCAGCAGCAGACCACTTAGGAGGGGCGGTCACAATGAGCAGTTCTTC. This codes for CASSRPLRRGGHNEQFF.

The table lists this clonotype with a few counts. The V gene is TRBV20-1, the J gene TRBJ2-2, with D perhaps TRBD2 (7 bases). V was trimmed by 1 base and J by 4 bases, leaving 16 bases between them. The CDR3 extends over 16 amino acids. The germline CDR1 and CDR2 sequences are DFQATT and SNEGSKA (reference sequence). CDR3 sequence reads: CSARGLGGRGTGELFF. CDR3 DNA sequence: TGCAGTGCTAGAGGGTTGGGGGGGCGCGGCACCGGGGAGCTGTTTTTT.

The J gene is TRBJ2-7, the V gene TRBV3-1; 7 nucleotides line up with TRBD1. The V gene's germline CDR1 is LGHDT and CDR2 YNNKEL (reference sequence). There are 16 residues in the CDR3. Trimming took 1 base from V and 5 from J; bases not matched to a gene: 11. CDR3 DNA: TGTGCCAGCAGCCAAGGGACAGGAACAATTCTCAACGAGCAGTACTTC. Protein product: CASSQGTGTILNEQYF.

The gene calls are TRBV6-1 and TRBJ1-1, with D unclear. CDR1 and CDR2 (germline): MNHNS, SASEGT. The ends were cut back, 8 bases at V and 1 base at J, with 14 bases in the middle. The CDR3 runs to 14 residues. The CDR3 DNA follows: TGTGCCAGCCGCTCCCAGAGGGAGAACACTGAAGCTTTCTTT. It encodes CASRSQRENTEAFF.

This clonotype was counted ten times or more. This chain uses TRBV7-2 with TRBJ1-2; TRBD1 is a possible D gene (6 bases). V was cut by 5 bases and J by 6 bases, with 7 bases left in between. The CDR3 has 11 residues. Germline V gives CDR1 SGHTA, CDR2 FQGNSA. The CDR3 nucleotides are TGTGCCAGCAGCCCAGGGGATGGCTACACCTTC. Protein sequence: CASSPGDGYTF. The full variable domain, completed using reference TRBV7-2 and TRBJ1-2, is GAGVSQSPSNKVTEKGKDVELRCDPISGHTALYWYRQSLGQGLEFLIYFQGNSAPDKSGLPSDRFSAERTGGSVSTLTIQRTQQEDSAVYLCASSPGDGYTFGSGTRLTVV.

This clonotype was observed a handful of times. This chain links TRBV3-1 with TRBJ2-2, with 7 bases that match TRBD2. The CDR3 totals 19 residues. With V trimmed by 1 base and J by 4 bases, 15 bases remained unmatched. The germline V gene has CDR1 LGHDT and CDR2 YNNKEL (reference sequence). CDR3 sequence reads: CASSQVQFSLAGGTGELFF. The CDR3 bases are TGTGCCAGCAGCCAAGTCCAATTCTCGTTAGCGGGCGGCACCGGGGAGCTGTTTTTT.

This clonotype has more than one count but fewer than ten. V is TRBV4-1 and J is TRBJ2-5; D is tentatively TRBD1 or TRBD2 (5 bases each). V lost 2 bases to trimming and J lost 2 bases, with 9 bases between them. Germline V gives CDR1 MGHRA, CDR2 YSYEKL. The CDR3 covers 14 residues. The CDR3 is CASSQWGPQETQYF. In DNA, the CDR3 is TGCGCCAGCAGCCAATGGGGACCTCAAGAGACCCAGTACTTC.

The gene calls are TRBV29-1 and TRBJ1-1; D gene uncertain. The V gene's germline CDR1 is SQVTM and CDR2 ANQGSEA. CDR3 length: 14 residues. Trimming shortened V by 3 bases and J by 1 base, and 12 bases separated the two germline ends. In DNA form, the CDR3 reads TGCAGCGTTGAGCGACGGATGAAGAACACTGAAGCTTTCTTT. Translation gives CSVERRMKNTEAFF.

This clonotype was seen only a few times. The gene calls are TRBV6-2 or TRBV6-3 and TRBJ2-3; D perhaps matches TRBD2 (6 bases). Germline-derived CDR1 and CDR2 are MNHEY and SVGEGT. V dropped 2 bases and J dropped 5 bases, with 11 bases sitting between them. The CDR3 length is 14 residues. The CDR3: CASSYPGDVDTQYF. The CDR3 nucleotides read TGTGCCAGCAGTTACCCGGGAGACGTAGATACGCAGTATTTT.

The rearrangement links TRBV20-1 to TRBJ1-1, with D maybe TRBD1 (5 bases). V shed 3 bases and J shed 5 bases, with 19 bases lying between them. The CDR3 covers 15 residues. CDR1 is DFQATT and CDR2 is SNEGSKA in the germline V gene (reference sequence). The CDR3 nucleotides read TGCAGTGCTAGTTATCCGGGAAGGGGTGGGACTGAAGCTTTCTTT. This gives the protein CSASYPGRGGTEAFF.

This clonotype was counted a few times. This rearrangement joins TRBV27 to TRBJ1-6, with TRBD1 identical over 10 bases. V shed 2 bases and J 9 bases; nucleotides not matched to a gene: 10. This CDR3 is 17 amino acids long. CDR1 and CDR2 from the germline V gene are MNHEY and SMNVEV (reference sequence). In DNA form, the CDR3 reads TGTGCCAGCAGTTTAACACAACCGGGACAGGGGTTTTCACCCCTCCACTTT. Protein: CASSLTQPGQGFSPLHF.

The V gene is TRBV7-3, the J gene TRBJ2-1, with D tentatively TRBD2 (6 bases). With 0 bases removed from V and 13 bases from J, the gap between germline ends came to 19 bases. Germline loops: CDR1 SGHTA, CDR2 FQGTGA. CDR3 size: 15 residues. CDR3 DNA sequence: TGTGCCAGCAGCTTAACTAGCGGAGGGGCCTCTCCACAGTTCTTC. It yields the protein CASSLTSGGASPQFF.

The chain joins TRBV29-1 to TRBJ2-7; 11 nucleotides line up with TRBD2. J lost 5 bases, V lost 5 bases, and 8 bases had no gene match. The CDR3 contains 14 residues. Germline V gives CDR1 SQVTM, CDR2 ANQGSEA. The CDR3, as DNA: TGCAGCGTTAAGGGACTAGCGGAGATAAACGAGCAGTACTTC. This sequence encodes CSVKGLAEINEQYF.

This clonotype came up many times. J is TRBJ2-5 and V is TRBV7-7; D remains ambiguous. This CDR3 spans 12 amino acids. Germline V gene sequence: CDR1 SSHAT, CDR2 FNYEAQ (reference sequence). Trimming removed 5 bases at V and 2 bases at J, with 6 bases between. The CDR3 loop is CASSLDQETQYF. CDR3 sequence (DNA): TGTGCCAGCAGCCTCGATCAAGAGACCCAGTACTTC.

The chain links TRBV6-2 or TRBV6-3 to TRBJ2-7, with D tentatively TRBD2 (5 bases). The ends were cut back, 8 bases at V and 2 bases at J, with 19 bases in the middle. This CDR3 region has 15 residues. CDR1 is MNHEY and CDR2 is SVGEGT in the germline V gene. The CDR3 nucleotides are TGTGCCAGCCTCATGCGGGCAGTCTCAACCTACGAGCAGTACTTC. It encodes CASLMRAVSTYEQYF.

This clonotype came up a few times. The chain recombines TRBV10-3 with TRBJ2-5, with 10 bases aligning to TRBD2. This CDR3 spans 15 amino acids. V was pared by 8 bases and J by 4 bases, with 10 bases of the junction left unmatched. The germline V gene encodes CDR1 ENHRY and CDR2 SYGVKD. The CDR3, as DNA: TGTGCCATCGCGCTAGCGGGAGAGGGAGGAGAGACCCAGTACTTC. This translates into CAIALAGEGGETQYF.

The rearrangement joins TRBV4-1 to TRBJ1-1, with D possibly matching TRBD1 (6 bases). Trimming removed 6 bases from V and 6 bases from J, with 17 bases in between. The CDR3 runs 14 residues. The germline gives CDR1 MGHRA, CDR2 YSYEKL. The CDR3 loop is CASSPPTGLAEAFF. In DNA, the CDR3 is TGCGCCAGCAGTCCACCGACAGGTCTTGCTGAAGCTTTCTTT.

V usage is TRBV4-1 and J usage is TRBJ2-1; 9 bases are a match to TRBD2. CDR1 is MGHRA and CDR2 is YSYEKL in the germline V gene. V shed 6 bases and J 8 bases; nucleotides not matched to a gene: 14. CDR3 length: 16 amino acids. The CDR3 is CASRPGPGLARDEQFF. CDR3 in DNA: TGCGCCAGCAGACCTGGTCCGGGACTAGCCCGGGATGAGCAGTTCTTC.

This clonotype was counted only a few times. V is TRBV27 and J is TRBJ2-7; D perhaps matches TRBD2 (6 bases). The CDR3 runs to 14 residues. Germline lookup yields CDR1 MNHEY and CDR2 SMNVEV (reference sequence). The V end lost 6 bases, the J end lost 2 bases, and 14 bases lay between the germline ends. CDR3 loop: CASSLKEGPYEQYF. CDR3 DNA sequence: TGTGCCAGCAGCCTAAAGGAGGGCCCCTACGAGCAGTACTTC.

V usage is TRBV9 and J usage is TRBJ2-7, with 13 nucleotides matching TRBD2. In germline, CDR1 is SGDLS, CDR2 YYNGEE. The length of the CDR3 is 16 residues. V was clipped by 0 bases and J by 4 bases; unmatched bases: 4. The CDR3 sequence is CASSVGGLAGEYEQYF. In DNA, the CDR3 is TGTGCCAGCAGCGTAGGTGGACTAGCGGGAGAATACGAGCAGTACTTC.